These T cell receptor beta chains were read from a single sample in a study of pediatric ulcerative colitis. TCRdb keeps only in-frame clones here, not all; method: immunoSEQ multiplex PCR. The sample holds about 35,000 clones, roughly 77% seen once. The sample comprised gut tissue. These receptors were collected from a boy between 10 and 17 years old with mild ulcerative colitis. The CDR3 runs from the conserved cysteine through the conserved F or W. D genes are given only for firm matches. Part of the rows lack a size; the others show once, few, many or a class for expanded clones.

length,V,size,D,J,DNA,CDR3
14,TRBV23-1,-,-,TRBJ2-7,TGCGCCAGCAGTCAATCAGCCAGCCTCGACGAGCAGTACTTC,CASSQSASLDEQYF
13,TRBV5-1,-,-,TRBJ2-3,TGCGCCAGCCAGGCTCTAGCGTGGGATACGCAGTATTTT,CASQALAWDTQYF
14,TRBV10-3,once,TRBD1,TRBJ2-2,TGTGCCATGTCGACAGGGGGCAGCACCGGGGAGCTGTTTTTT,CAMSTGGSTGELFF
15,TRBV4-1,-,TRBD1,TRBJ1-1,TGCGCCAGCAGCCAGCACAGGGGTGGGAACACTGAAGCTTTCTTT,CASSQHRGGNTEAFF
14,TRBV10-2,-,-,TRBJ2-1,TGCGCCAGCAGTGACTTATATGTTCGGAATGAGCAGTTCTTC,CASSDLYVRNEQFF
18,TRBV4-1,-,TRBD2,TRBJ2-3,TGCGCCAGCAGCCTGGGACTAGCGGGGGGGCTTACCACAGATACGCAGTATTTT,CASSLGLAGGLTTDTQYF
14,TRBV6-1,-,TRBD1,TRBJ1-1,TGTGCCAGCAGCCGCCAGGGGGCTGGCACTGAAGCTTTCTTT,CASSRQGAGTEAFF
14,TRBV5-4,-,-,TRBJ2-5,TGTGCCAGCAGCTTGGCAGGGGCGGGAGAGACCCAGTACTTC,CASSLAGAGETQYF
15,TRBV25-1,-,TRBD1,TRBJ1-2,TGTGCCAGCAGTGGATCCGGGACAGGGGTCGATGGCTACACCTTC,CASSGSGTGVDGYTF
16,TRBV6-6,few,TRBD1,TRBJ1-5,TGTGCCAGCAGTCGAACTACGGACAGGGACGGACAGCCCCAGCATTTT,CASSRTTDRDGQPQHF
14,TRBV2,once,TRBD1,TRBJ1-2,TGTGCCAGCAACCTCAGGGGGTTCGAAGGAGGCTACACCTTC,CASNLRGFEGGYTF
12,TRBV6-6,once,-,TRBJ1-4,TGTGCCAGCAGTTACCCAGGGGAGGAACTGTTTTTT,CASSYPGEELFF
19,TRBV4-1,-,TRBD1,TRBJ1-5,TGCGCCAGCAGCCGGTCGGTTCTCTGGCAGGGGGTAAGCAATCAGCCCCAGCATTTT,CASSRSVLWQGVSNQPQHF
14,TRBV10-1,-,-,TRBJ2-5,TGCGCCAGCAGTGAGCGGGCATATCAAGAGACCCAGTACTTC,CASSERAYQETQYF
14,TRBV5-6,-,-,TRBJ1-2,TGTGCCAGCAGCTTGAGGGGACTGAACTATGGCTACACCTTC,CASSLRGLNYGYTF
17,TRBV7-9,-,-,TRBJ1-5,TGTGCCAGCAGCTTAGACCCCCGACGTGGATTCAATCAGCCCCAGCATTTT,CASSLDPRRGFNQPQHF
14,TRBV28,few,-,TRBJ2-7,TGTGCCAGCAGTTTCTTTCTGGGCCGCTACGAGCAGTACTTC,CASSFFLGRYEQYF
14,TRBV4-2,-,-,TRBJ1-2,TGTGCCAGCAGCCAAGGGCGGGGCCGGTATGGCTACACCTTC,CASSQGRGRYGYTF
13,TRBV6-5,-,TRBD1,TRBJ1-1,TGTGCCAGCAGTTACCCCGGACAGGGTAAAGCTTTCTTT,CASSYPGQGKAFF
12,TRBV5-8,-,-,TRBJ2-7,TGTGCCAGCAGTCGGCCCCTCGGGGAGCAGTACTTC,CASSRPLGEQYF
16,TRBV5-8,-,TRBD2,TRBJ2-1,TGTGCCAGCAGCCGGAGCGGGGGGGACTCCTACAATGAGCAGTTCTTC,CASSRSGGDSYNEQFF
16,TRBV10-2,-,-,TRBJ1-2,TGCGCCAGCAGTGAGGTGCGGGGGCGGGGAGACTATGGCTACACCTTC,CASSEVRGRGDYGYTF
12,TRBV30,-,-,TRBJ2-3,TGTGCCTGGGAAGACTTAACAGATACGCAGTATTTT,CAWEDLTDTQYF
14,TRBV7-6,-,-,TRBJ2-7,TGTGCCAGCAGCTTAGGCACTAATACCTACGAGCAGTACTTC,CASSLGTNTYEQYF
14,TRBV5-4,medium-sized,-,TRBJ1-5,TGTGCCAGCAGCTTGATGGGAGCCGGGCAGCCCCAGCATTTT,CASSLMGAGQPQHF
13,TRBV7-3,-,-,TRBJ2-1,TGTGCCAGCAGCTCCGCCGGGGGCGATGAGCAGTTCTTC,CASSSAGGDEQFF
15,TRBV9,-,TRBD2,TRBJ2-7,TGTGCCAGCAGCGTAGCGGCGGGGGACCTGTACGAGCAGTACTTC,CASSVAAGDLYEQYF
13,TRBV6-1,few,-,TRBJ1-6,TGTGCCAGCAGTTCCCGAGGGGAGACCCTTCTTCTCTTT,CASSSRGETLLLF